This T cell receptor beta chain was captured by sequencing in a study of T cell responses to AZD1222 COVID-19 vaccine. General study results and limits: It should be noted that donors were predominantly white British and more often female, and clonal diversity was possibly underestimated.

Details on this clone: The antigen is unknown.

The CDR3 has 11 amino acids. V was clipped by 2 bases and J by 0 bases, with 1 base between them. Looked up from germline, CDR1 is DFQATT and CDR2 is SNEGSKA (reference sequence). Only in-frame clones appear in the TCRdb table, and some are missing; sequencing was by immunoSEQ multiplex PCR. The sample consists of approximately 67,000 clones, roughly 84% of them appearing once. The rearrangement uses TRBV20-1 and TRBJ2-5, with D uncertain. The TCR was taken from an adult in good health. Source: peripheral blood, taken on day 0 of AZD1222 vaccination. The CDR3 DNA reads as TGCAGTGCTAGAAACCAAGAGACCCAGTACTTC. Protein: CSARNQETQYF.